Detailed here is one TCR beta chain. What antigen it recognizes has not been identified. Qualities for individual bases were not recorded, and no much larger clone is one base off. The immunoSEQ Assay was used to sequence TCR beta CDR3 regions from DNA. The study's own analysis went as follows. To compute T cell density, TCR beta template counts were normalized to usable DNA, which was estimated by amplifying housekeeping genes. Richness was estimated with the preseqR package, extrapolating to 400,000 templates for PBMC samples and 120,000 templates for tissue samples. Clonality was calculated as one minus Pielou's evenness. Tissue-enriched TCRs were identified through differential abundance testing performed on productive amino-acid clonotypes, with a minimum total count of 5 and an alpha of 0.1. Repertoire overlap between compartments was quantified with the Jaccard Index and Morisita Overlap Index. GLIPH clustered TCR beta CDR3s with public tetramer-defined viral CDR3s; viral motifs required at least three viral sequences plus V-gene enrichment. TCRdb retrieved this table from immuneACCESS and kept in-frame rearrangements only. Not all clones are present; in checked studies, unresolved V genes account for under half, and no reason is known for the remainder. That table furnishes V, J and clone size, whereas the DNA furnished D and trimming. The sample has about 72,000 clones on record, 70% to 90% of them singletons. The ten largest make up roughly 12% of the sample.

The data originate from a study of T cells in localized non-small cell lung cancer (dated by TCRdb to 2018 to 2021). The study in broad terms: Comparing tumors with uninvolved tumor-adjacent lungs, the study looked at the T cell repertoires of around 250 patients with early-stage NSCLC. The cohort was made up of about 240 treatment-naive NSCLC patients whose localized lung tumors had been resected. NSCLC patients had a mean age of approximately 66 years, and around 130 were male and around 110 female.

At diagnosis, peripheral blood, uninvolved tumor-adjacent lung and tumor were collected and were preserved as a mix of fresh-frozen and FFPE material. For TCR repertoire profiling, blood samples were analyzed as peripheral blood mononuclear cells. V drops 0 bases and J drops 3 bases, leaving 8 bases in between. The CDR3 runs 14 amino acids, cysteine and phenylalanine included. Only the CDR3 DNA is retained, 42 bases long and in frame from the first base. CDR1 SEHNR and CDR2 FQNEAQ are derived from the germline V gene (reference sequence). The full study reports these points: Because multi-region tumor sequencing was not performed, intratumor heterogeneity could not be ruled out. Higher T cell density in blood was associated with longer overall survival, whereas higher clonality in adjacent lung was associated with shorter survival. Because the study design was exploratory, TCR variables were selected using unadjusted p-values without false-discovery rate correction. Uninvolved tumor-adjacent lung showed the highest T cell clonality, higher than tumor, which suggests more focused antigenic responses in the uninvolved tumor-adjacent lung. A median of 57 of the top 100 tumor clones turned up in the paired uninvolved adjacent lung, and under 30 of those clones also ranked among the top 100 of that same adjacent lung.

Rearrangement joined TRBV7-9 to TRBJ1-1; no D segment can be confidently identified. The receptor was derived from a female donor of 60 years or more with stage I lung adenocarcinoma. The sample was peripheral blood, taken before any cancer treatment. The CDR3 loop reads CASSLAGTDTEAFF. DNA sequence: TGTGCCAGCAGCTTAGCAGGCACTGACACTGAAGCTTTCTTT.